This T cell receptor (beta chain) was sequenced in a study of regulatory T cells in long-lasting Graves disease. CDR3 length: 12 amino acids. Germline CDR1 and CDR2: GTSNPN and SVGIG (reference sequence). Trimming removed 5 bases at V and 1 base at J, with 8 bases between. The TCR beta library used iRepertoire HTBI primers with Arm-PCR amplification of CDR3. Via MiXCR, TCRdb re-called the multiplex PCR reads, giving one row per CDR3 protein. The sample contains some 250,000 distinct CDR3 sequences, about 16% of which appear only once. Time point indicated: newly diagnosed GD, antithyroid drugs for less than 3 months. The TCR library was prepared using RNA isolated from PBMCs.

The chain combines TRBV30 with TRBJ2-5; possibly TRBD2 for D (6 bases). The sample here was peripheral blood mononuclear cells (PBMCs), taken at new diagnosis, from a patient treated with antithyroid drugs. The sequence was obtained from a female donor with Graves disease. CDR3 nucleotide sequence: TGTGCCTGGGCTAGCGCCCAAGAGACCCAGTACTTC. Translating gives CAWASAQETQYF.